These 16 T cell receptor beta chains share one sample of origin, sequenced in a study of Graves' ophthalmopathy and Graves' hyperthyroidism. Scientists amplified the TCR beta CDR3 regions from RNA transcripts. RT-PCR in the first round used HTBI primers; a second-round multiplex PCR followed. TCRdb re-called the multiplex PCR reads through MiXCR, storing one row per CDR3 protein. The profile shows hundreds of thousands of distinct CDR3 sequences, just over 40% of them singletons. Sequences were obtained from peripheral blood. Receptor source: an adult man with Graves' ophthalmopathy.

V is TRBV30 and J is TRBJ1-2, with D uncertain. V gave up 0 bases and J gave up 8 bases, with 13 bases separating them. Germline V CDR1 and CDR2: GTSNPN, SVGIG (reference sequence). The CDR3 has 13 residues. CDR3 sequence reads: CAWSVQRLNGYTF. Written as DNA, the CDR3 is TGTGCCTGGAGTGTCCAACGACTAAACGGCTACACCTTC.

This clonotype was found many times. This chain joins TRBV2 and TRBJ2-5; D unclear. The CDR3 consists of 12 residues. The germline V and J ends were trimmed by 4 bases and 4 bases, with 7 bases remaining between them. CDR1 and CDR2 (germline): SNHLY, FYNNEI. The CDR3 here is CASSVLVETQYF. The DNA for the CDR3 is TGTGCCAGCAGTGTTTTGGTAGAGACCCAGTACTTC.

This clonotype was seen many times. J is TRBJ1-1 and V is TRBV2, with TRBD1 matching over 10 bases. CDR3 size: 13 residues. J lost 7 bases, V lost 6 bases, and 5 bases had no gene match. The germline CDR1 and CDR2 sequences are SNHLY and FYNNEI. In nucleotides, the CDR3 is TGTGCCAGCAGGGGGACAGGGGCTAATGAAGCTTTCTTT. It translates to CASRGTGANEAFF. The full variable domain, rest sourced from reference TRBV2 and TRBJ1-1, is EPEVTQTPSHQVTQMGQEVILRCVPISNHLYFYWYRQILGQKVEFLVSFYNNEISEKSEIFDDQFSVERPDGSNFTLKIRSTKLEDSAMYFCASRGTGANEAFFGQGTRLTVV.

This clonotype was counted ten times or more. V gene TRBV29-1 combines with J gene TRBJ2-5, with D perhaps given as TRBD1 or TRBD2 (5 bases each). Germline V gives CDR1 SQVTM, CDR2 ANQGSEA. The ends were cut back, 3 bases at V and 3 bases at J, with 11 bases in the middle. The CDR3 has 13 amino acids. The CDR3 protein is CSVETDGEETQYF. CDR3 DNA: TGCAGCGTTGAGACAGACGGGGAAGAGACCCAGTACTTC.

The chain employs TRBV10-3 and TRBJ1-5; D possibly corresponds to TRBD1 (6 bases). Germline CDR1 is ENHRY and CDR2 is SYGVKD. This CDR3 comprises 14 residues. V dropped 4 bases and J dropped 2 bases, with 9 bases sitting between them. The DNA for the CDR3 is TGTGCCATCAGTGTAGGGGGACGCAATCAGCCCCAGCATTTT. It codes for CAISVGGRNQPQHF.

This clonotype was seen a few times. This chain uses TRBV5-8 with TRBJ1-4; TRBD1 agrees at 9 bases. Trimming removed 7 bases from V and 8 bases from J; junction bases left unmatched: 9. This CDR3 has 14 residues. Germline loops: CDR1 SGHTS, CDR2 YDEGEE. In nucleotides, the CDR3 is TGTGCCAGCTGCTCCGGGACAGGGATCGAAAAACTGTTTTTT. Translating gives CASCSGTGIEKLFF.

This clonotype was picked up one time. This may come from a read error, since a much larger clone is one base off. The chain links TRBV12-3 or TRBV12-4 to TRBJ1-5; D is ambiguous. The CDR3 sequence is 13 residues long. V gave up 6 bases and J gave up 6 bases, with 12 bases separating them. The CDR3 sequence is CASSTARSQPQHF. CDR3 bases: TGTGCCAGCAGCACGGCTCGGAGTCAGCCCCAGCATTTT.

This clonotype was counted between two and nine times. The V call is TRBV6-6, the J call TRBJ1-1, with D tentatively TRBD1 (5 bases). V lost 5 bases, J lost 4 bases, and 11 bases lay in between. Germline CDR1 is MNHNY and CDR2 is SVGAGI (reference sequence). CDR3 length: 13 amino acids. The CDR3 nucleotides are TGTGCCAGCAGTACAGGCCAGGTCACTGAAGCTTTCTTT. Its protein is CASSTGQVTEAFF.

A note on this clonotype: A much larger clone is a single base away; this may be a read error. The J gene is TRBJ1-1, the V gene TRBV9; perhaps TRBD1 as D (5 bases). Trimming pared 0 bases from V and 3 bases from J, leaving 15 bases between. This CDR3 is 16 amino acids long. CDR1 is SGDLS, CDR2 YYNGEE, per germline. In nucleotides, the CDR3 is TGTGCCAGCAGCGTAGACCGGGACGGGGGGTACACTGAAGCTTTCTTT. It translates to CASSVDRDGGYTEAFF.

In the case of this clonotype: One base away lies a much larger clone, so this may be a sequencing read error. V gene TRBV12-3 or TRBV12-4 combines with J gene TRBJ1-5, with TRBD1 matching over 7 bases. V trimming: 7 bases; J trimming: 11 bases; junction bases outside the gene matches: 11. This CDR3 is built from 13 residues. The CDR3 DNA reads TGTGCCAGCAATTACCGGGACAGCAGGTCCCAGCATTTT. Amino acids: CASNYRDSRSQHF.

This clonotype came up many times. The chain couples TRBV15 to TRBJ2-7; TRBD2 might be the D (5 bases). The CDR3 length is 15 residues. The germline V gene encodes CDR1 LNHNV and CDR2 YYDKDF (reference sequence). Trimming stripped 3 bases from V and 6 bases from J, with 18 bases between. CDR3 nucleotide sequence: TGTGCCACCAGCAGCCTCGGACTCCCACAATCCGAGCAGTACTTC. Encoded protein: CATSSLGLPQSEQYF.

This clonotype was observed at least ten times. The V gene is TRBV5-6, the J gene TRBJ2-5, with TRBD1 as a possible D gene (6 bases). CDR1 and CDR2 (germline): SGHDT, YYEEEE. The V end lost 0 bases, the J end lost 0 bases, and 15 bases lay between the germline ends. The CDR3 is made up of 17 amino acids. The CDR3 here is CASSLGVRQVYQETQYF. CDR3 DNA sequence: TGTGCCAGCAGCTTGGGAGTTCGACAGGTGTACCAAGAGACCCAGTACTTC.

This clonotype was observed many times. The chain uses TRBV7-9 and TRBJ1-3; TRBD1 is a possible D gene (6 bases). This CDR3 comprises 14 residues. Germline values: CDR1 SEHNR, CDR2 FQNEAQ (reference sequence). V shed 5 bases and J shed 1 base, with 9 bases lying between them. CDR3 coding DNA: TGTGCCAGCAGCCTCGACAGGTCTGGAAACACCATATATTTT. Translating gives CASSLDRSGNTIYF.

The chain has TRBV4-3 and TRBJ1-2; D is unclear. This CDR3 spans 16 amino acids. Germline V gene lookup returns CDR1 LGHNA and CDR2 YSLEER. Trimming pared 1 base from V and 3 bases from J, leaving 15 bases between. In DNA form, the CDR3 reads TGCGCCAGCAGCCAAGGAACATCCGAAAGGTACTATGGCTACACCTTC. It codes for CASSQGTSERYYGYTF.

This clonotype was counted at least ten times. The chain uses TRBV11-2 and TRBJ1-1; D gene uncertain. The CDR3 runs to 13 residues. The germline CDR1 and CDR2 sequences are SGHAT and FQNNGV. V lost 0 bases, J lost 4 bases, and 6 bases lay in between. The CDR3 nucleotides are TGTGCCAGCAGCTTAGATATCGGCACTGAAGCTTTCTTT. This encodes CASSLDIGTEAFF.

This clonotype has a single count. CDR3 sequence: CASRAGAGAFF. CDR3 coding DNA: TGTGCCAGCAGAGCAGGGGCGGGGGCTTTCTTT. V and J are TRBV7-8 and TRBJ1-1, with D possibly TRBD1 on 6 matching bases. The CDR3 length is 11 residues. Germline CDR1 reads SGHVS; CDR2 reads FQNEAQ. The germline V and J ends were trimmed by 6 bases and 11 bases, with 13 bases remaining between them. The full variable domain, completed using reference TRBV7-8 and TRBJ1-1, is GAGVSQSPRYKVAKRGQDVALRCDPISGHVSLFWYQQALGQGPEFLTYFQNEAQLDKSGLPSDRFFAERPEGSVSTLKIQRTQQEDSAVYLCASRAGAGAFFGQGTRLTVV.